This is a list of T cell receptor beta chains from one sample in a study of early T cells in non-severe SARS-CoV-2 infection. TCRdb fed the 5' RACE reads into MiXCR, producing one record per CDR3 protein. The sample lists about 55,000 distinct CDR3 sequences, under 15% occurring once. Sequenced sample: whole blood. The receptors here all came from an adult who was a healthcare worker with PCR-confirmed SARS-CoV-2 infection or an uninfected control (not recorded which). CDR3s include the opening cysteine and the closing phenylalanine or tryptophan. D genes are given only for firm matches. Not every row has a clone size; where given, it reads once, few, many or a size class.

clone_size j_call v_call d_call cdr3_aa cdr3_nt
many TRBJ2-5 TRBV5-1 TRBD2 CASSYYGLAGDPQETQYF TGCGCCAGCAGCTACTACGGACTAGCGGGGGACCCACAAGAGACCCAGTACTTC
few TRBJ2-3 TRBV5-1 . CASSPLSGATQYF TGCGCCAGCAGCCCGCTTTCAGGAGCTACGCAGTATTTT
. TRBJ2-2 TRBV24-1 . CATSDPSANTGELFF TGTGCCACCAGTGATCCTTCAGCGAACACCGGGGAGCTGTTTTTT
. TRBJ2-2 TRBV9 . CASSVDQYTGELFF TGTGCCAGCAGCGTAGACCAGTACACCGGGGAGCTGTTTTTT
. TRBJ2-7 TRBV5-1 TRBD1 CASREMPGQGAEMGEQYF TGCGCCAGCAGAGAAATGCCGGGACAGGGGGCGGAAATGGGCGAGCAGTACTTC
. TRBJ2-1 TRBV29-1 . CSGKRDRNNEQFF TGCAGCGGAAAAAGGGACCGTAACAATGAGCAGTTCTTC
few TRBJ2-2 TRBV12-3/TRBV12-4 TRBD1 CATRSRGPTGELFF TGTGCCACCCGTTCGAGGGGGCCTACCGGGGAGCTGTTTTTT
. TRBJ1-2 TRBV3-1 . CASSQGGTDYGYTF TGTGCCAGCAGCCAAGGCGGGACGGACTATGGCTACACCTTC
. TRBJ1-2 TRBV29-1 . CSLGAEGYGYTF TGCAGCTTGGGGGCTGAGGGCTATGGCTACACCTTC
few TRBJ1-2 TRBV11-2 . CASSLLYGYTF TGTGCCAGCAGCCTGTTATATGGCTACACCTTC
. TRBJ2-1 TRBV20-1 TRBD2 CRVAGYYNEQFF TGCAGGGTAGCGGGGTACTACAATGAGCAGTTCTTC
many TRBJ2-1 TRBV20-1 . CSASDGRGNNEQFF TGCAGTGCTAGCGATGGCAGGGGTAACAATGAGCAGTTCTTC
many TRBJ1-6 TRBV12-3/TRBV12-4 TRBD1 CASSRFRRQGWNSPLHF TGTGCCAGCAGCCGTTTCCGCCGACAGGGTTGGAATTCACCCCTCCACTTT
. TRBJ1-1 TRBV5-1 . CASSLAAANTEAFF TGCGCCAGCAGCTTGGCAGCAGCGAACACTGAAGCTTTCTTT
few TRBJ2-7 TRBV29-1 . CSVVGTSYEQYF TGCAGCGTTGTGGGCACTTCTTACGAGCAGTACTTC
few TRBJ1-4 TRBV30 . CAWSVGRDKLFF TGTGCCTGGAGTGTGGGTAGGGATAAACTGTTTTTT
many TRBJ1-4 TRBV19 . CASTSGSLTNEKLFF TGTGCCAGTACGTCTGGTTCGCTGACTAATGAAAAACTGTTTTTT
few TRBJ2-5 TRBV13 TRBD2 CASSLSAGVQETQYF TGTGCCAGCAGCTTATCCGCGGGGGTCCAAGAGACCCAGTACTTC
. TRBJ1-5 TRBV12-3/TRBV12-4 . CASREGNQPQHF TGTGCCAGCCGCGAGGGCAATCAGCCCCAGCATTTT
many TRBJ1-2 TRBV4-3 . CASSQVGSNYGYTF TGCGCCAGCAGCCAAGTCGGCAGTAACTATGGCTACACCTTC
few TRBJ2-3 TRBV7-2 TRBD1 CASSPPEGQGDRDTQYF TGTGCCAGCAGCCCCCCGGAGGGACAGGGGGATCGAGATACGCAGTATTTT
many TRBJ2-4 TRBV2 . CASSENPLTADRSKNIQYF TGTGCCAGCAGTGAGAATCCCCTCACCGCTGATAGGAGCAAAAACATTCAGTACTTC
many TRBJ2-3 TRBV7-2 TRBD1 CASNSGTGDFTSTDTQYF TGTGCCAGCAACTCCGGGACAGGGGATTTTACTAGCACAGATACGCAGTATTTT
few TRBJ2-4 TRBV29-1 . CSVELEERNIQYF TGCAGCGTTGAATTAGAGGAAAGAAACATTCAGTACTTC
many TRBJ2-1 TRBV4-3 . CASSQGWQPQGAYNEQFF TGCGCCAGCAGCCAAGGTTGGCAACCACAGGGCGCCTACAATGAGCAGTTCTTC
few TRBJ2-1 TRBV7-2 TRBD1 CASTAGTGAYNEQFF TGTGCCAGCACCGCCGGGACAGGGGCCTACAATGAGCAGTTCTTC
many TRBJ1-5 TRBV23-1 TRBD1 CASSHSTPGQGNQPQHF TGCGCCAGCAGCCACAGCACACCCGGACAGGGCAATCAGCCCCAGCATTTT
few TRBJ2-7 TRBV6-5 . CASSYGYGSYEQYF TGTGCCAGCAGTTACGGGTACGGTTCCTACGAGCAGTACTTC
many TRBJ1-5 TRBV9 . CASSVADNQPQHF TGTGCCAGCAGCGTAGCGGACAATCAGCCCCAGCATTTT
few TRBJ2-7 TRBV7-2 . CASSLEDGRSYEQYF TGTGCCAGCAGCTTAGAGGACGGACGCTCCTACGAGCAGTACTTC
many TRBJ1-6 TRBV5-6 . CASSFGSDNSPLHF TGTGCCAGCAGCTTCGGCAGTGATAATTCACCCCTCCACTTT
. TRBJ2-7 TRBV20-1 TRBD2 CSAPSAGGLREQYF TGCAGTGCTCCCTCAGCGGGGGGATTGCGGGAGCAGTACTTC
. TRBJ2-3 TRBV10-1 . CASSDPLGDTQYF TGCGCCAGCAGTGACCCCCTGGGAGATACGCAGTATTTT
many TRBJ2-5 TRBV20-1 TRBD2 CSAEGVGTSGYQETQYF TGCAGTGCTGAAGGAGTTGGGACTAGCGGGTACCAAGAGACCCAGTACTTC
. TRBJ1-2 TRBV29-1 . CSVVGSGYTF TGCAGCGTTGTAGGGAGTGGCTACACCTTC
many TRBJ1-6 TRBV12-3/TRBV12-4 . CASSFRQDNSPLHF TGTGCCAGCAGTTTCCGACAGGATAATTCACCCCTCCACTTT
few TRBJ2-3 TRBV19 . CATSGTGGTDTQYF TGTGCCACCTCCGGGACTGGGGGCACAGATACGCAGTATTTT
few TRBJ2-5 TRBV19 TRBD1 CASSIRGFNRQETQYF TGTGCCAGTAGTATCAGGGGGTTTAACCGCCAAGAGACCCAGTACTTC
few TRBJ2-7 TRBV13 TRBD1 CASSLAGQGDYEQYF TGTGCCAGCAGCTTGGCGGGACAGGGGGACTACGAGCAGTACTTC
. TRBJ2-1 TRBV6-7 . CASNLAGTHNEQFF TGTGCCAGCAACCTGGCCGGGACCCACAATGAGCAGTTCTTC
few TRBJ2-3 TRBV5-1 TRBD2 CASGDKLAGAGDTQYF TGCGCCAGCGGAGATAAACTAGCGGGGGCCGGGGATACGCAGTATTTT
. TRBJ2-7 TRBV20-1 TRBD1 CSARAGTGGYEQYF TGCAGTGCTAGAGCCGGGACAGGGGGCTACGAGCAGTACTTC
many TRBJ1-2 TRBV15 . CATSREWAPSSGGYTF TGTGCCACCAGCAGAGAATGGGCCCCGAGCAGCGGAGGCTACACCTTC
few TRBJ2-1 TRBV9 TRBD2 CASSNPSGGGDEQFF TGTGCCAGCAGCAACCCTAGCGGGGGGGGCGATGAGCAGTTCTTC
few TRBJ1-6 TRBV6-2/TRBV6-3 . CASRAVAPPLHF TGTGCCAGCAGAGCTGTAGCGCCACCCCTCCACTTT